These T cell receptor beta chains were read from a single sample in a study of shared clonotypes between healthy human individuals. Assay used: immunoSEQ multiplex PCR; TCRdb lists only in-frame clones, some missing. The sample yields about 2 million clones, roughly 95% seen once. Sequenced: naive CD8+ T cells sorted from blood. These receptors came from a man aged 18 to 30 in good health. CDR3s include the opening cysteine and the closing phenylalanine or tryptophan. The D gene is left open where the match is weak. Size is stated for part of the rows, as once, few or many counts, or as a class when the clone is expanded.

j_call | d_call | v_call | clone_size | cdr3_aa | cdr3_nt
TRBJ1-1 | TRBD1 | TRBV29-1 | . | CSVVPQGAPEAFF | TGCAGCGTTGTTCCGCAGGGGGCACCTGAAGCTTTCTTT
TRBJ2-6 | . | TRBV9 | . | CASTHLVGSGANVLTF | TGTGCCAGCACTCACCTAGTGGGCTCTGGGGCCAACGTCCTGACTTTC
TRBJ2-5 | . | TRBV29-1 | . | CSVLEETQYF | TGCAGCGTTTTGGAAGAGACCCAGTACTTC
TRBJ2-7 | . | TRBV7-2 | . | CASSLLEGSSSSSYEQYF | TGTGCCAGCAGCTTGTTGGAAGGCAGCTCGTCCAGCTCCTACGAGCAGTACTTC
TRBJ2-5 | . | TRBV12-5 | . | CASGLWGATETQYF | TGTGCTAGTGGGCTTTGGGGGGCGACTGAGACCCAGTACTTC
TRBJ2-7 | TRBD2 | TRBV7-9 | . | CASSLEGLAGLEQYF | TGTGCCAGCAGCTTAGAGGGACTAGCGGGACTCGAGCAGTACTTC
TRBJ2-7 | . | TRBV6-5 | . | CASSYSRASEQYF | TGTGCCAGCAGTTACTCTCGGGCGAGCGAGCAGTACTTC
TRBJ2-1 | . | TRBV28 | . | CASSMTGGTYSGRSYNEQFF | TGTGCCAGCAGTATGACAGGGGGGACTTATAGCGGGAGATCCTACAATGAGCAGTTCTTC
TRBJ1-4 | . | TRBV5-4 | . | CASSSPGGNEKLFF | TGTGCCAGCAGCTCCCCGGGGGGAAACGAAAAACTGTTTTTT
TRBJ1-1 | . | TRBV7-3 | few | CASSLSSLTEAFF | TGTGCCAGCAGCTTATCATCCCTCACTGAAGCTTTCTTT
TRBJ2-7 | . | TRBV6-1 | . | CASSLGTTVREQYF | TGTGCCAGCAGTCTGGGGACCACAGTGCGGGAGCAGTACTTC
TRBJ2-5 | . | TRBV6-5 | . | CASSFTGPQETQYF | TGTGCCAGCAGTTTCACAGGGCCCCAAGAGACCCAGTACTTC
TRBJ1-2 | . | TRBV29-1 | . | CSVVDLYGYTF | TGCAGCGTTGTAGACCTCTATGGCTACACCTTC
TRBJ2-7 | TRBD1 | TRBV6-5 | . | CASRGTGGYEQYF | TGTGCCAGCAGGGGAACAGGGGGCTACGAGCAGTACTTC
TRBJ1-1 | TRBD1 | TRBV2 | . | CASSEGGTEGAFF | TGTGCCAGCAGTGAGGGAGGGACAGAGGGAGCTTTCTTT
TRBJ1-3 | . | TRBV29-1 | . | CSVEVGGFTAGNTIYF | TGCAGCGTTGAAGTGGGGGGCTTTACGGCTGGAAACACCATATATTTT
TRBJ1-1 | . | TRBV7-8 | . | CASSLVTGIPREAFF | TGTGCCAGCAGCTTAGTAACGGGGATCCCGCGGGAAGCTTTCTTT
TRBJ1-1 | . | TRBV4-1 | . | CASSPGTLNTEAFF | TGCGCCAGCAGCCCAGGGACGTTGAACACTGAAGCTTTCTTT
TRBJ1-2 | TRBD1 | TRBV2 | . | CASSGGDRGIVYGYTF | TGTGCCAGCAGTGGTGGGGACAGGGGGATCGTCTATGGCTACACCTTC
TRBJ1-5 | TRBD1 | TRBV19 | . | CASGTGRNSNQPQHF | TGTGCCAGTGGGACAGGGCGGAATAGCAATCAGCCCCAGCATTTT
TRBJ2-6 | . | TRBV7-8 | . | CASSFGANVLTF | TGTGCCAGCAGCTTTGGGGCCAACGTCCTGACTTTC
TRBJ1-2 | . | TRBV9 | . | CASSRVESNYGYTF | TGTGCCAGCAGCCGAGTTGAGAGTAACTATGGCTACACCTTC